This TCR beta chain originates from a study of identical twins. V gave up 0 bases and J gave up 9 bases, with 17 bases separating them. CDR1 and CDR2 from the germline V gene are LGHDT and YNNKEL (reference sequence). The CDR3 sequence is 15 residues long. TCRdb recomputed calls from the 5' RACE reads with MiXCR, one row per CDR3 protein. This table has about 530,000 distinct CDR3 sequences, about 15% appearing once. This sample also belongs to another study, concerning yellow fever vaccine responses in identical twins.

This chain joins TRBV3-1 and TRBJ1-1, with D uncertain. The source is a woman aged 18-35 years in good health. The source material was CD4+ T cells sorted from blood. Written as DNA, the CDR3 is TGTGCCAGCAGCCAAGATAGGGTGGGAGGTGTTCAAGCTTTCTTT. It is translated as CASSQDRVGGVQAFF. The full variable domain, completed using reference TRBV3-1 and TRBJ1-1, is DTAVSQTPKYLVTQMGNDKSIKCEQNLGHDTMYWYKQDSKKFLKIMFSYNNKELIINETVPNRFSPKSPDKAHLNLHINSLELGDSAVYFCASSQDRVGGVQAFFGQGTRLTVV.